Given below is one TCR beta chain in context. Antigen specificity is unknown. Using a J-beta primer mix together with a sample-barcoded 5' primer, a second PCR was run for about 7 to 12 cycles. At least 3 million CDR3-containing paired-end reads were obtained per sample. A single record per CDR3 protein comes from TCRdb applying MiXCR to the 5' RACE reads. The sample records about 1.6 million distinct CDR3 sequences, about 32% being singletons. This entry comes from a study of blood T cells in healthy people across ages. Study-level information: Template-switching capture recovered about one barcoded beta molecule per two T cells.

Regarding the study as a whole: Naive T cell percentage by flow cytometry tracked strongly with beta diversity.

V was cut by 5 bases and J by 1 base, with 14 bases left in between. The CDR3 has 15 amino acids. The germline gives CDR1 MNHNS, CDR2 SASEGT. The chain joins TRBV6-1 to TRBJ1-1; D is perhaps TRBD1 (5 bases). The sequenced material came from blood. The clonotype comes from a woman aged 25 to 39 in good health. In nucleotides, the CDR3 is TGTGCCAGCAGTCTGACGATGGGGGGGAACACTGAAGCTTTCTTT. It specifies CASSLTMGGNTEAFF.